This entry features one TCR beta chain sequence. This sample was taken from a study of OX40 agonist ivuxolimab in advanced cancers. The CDR3 runs to 17 residues. V dropped 6 bases and J dropped 0; count of bases not matched to a gene: 11. The germline V gene has CDR1 SGHVS and CDR2 FQNEAQ. The table came from immunoSEQ multiplex PCR; TCRdb's copy has only in-frame clones and leaves some out. The sample shows around 110,000 clones, 93% of them seen only once. The chain is built from TRBV7-8 and TRBJ1-5; 7 nucleotides line up with TRBD1. Material: CD4+ or CD8+ T cells sorted from blood, obtained in a trial of the OX40 agonist ivuxolimab. The receptor's source is an adult with an advanced solid tumor such as melanoma, head and neck, liver or kidney cancer. The DNA of the CDR3 is TGTGCCAGCAGTCATACCGGGACAGTGAATAGCAATCAGCCCCAGCATTTT. Translated, it gives CASSHTGTVNSNQPQHF. Combining the CDR3 with reference TRBV7-8 and TRBJ1-5 gives the whole variable domain GAGVSQSPRYKVAKRGQDVALRCDPISGHVSLFWYQQALGQGPEFLTYFQNEAQLDKSGLPSDRFFAERPEGSVSTLKIQRTQQEDSAVYLCASSHTGTVNSNQPQHFGDGTRLSIL.